The 16 T cell receptor beta chains in this list originate from one sample, sequenced in a study of cytomegalovirus exposure and HLA in healthy donors. Researchers ran the PCR with 60 Vbeta and 13 Jbeta primers. Measured with immunoSEQ multiplex PCR; TCRdb has only the in-frame clones, and not every one. The data hold hundreds of thousands of clones, with roughly 80% observed a single time. Sequencing was done on a sample of PBMCs. These receptors were taken from a girl aged 2-9 years in good health and CMV-seronegative.

The genes are TRBV5-4 and TRBJ2-1; TRBD1 is a possible D gene (6 bases). The CDR3 length is 13 residues. V was cut by 4 bases and J by 7 bases, with 12 bases left in between. CDR1 and CDR2 from the germline V gene are SGHNT and YYREEE (reference sequence). CDR3 amino acids: CASSPGERNEQFF. CDR3 bases: TGTGCCAGCAGCCCAGGGGAGCGAAATGAGCAGTTCTTC.

The CDR3 DNA reads as TGCGCCAGCAGCTTGGCTCTAGCGGGGGGGGATGAGCAGTTCTTC. Translation gives CASSLALAGGDEQFF. This rearrangement joins TRBV5-1 to TRBJ2-1; 12 nucleotides align to TRBD2. There are 15 residues in the CDR3. After removal of 0 bases from V and 8 bases from J, the junction contained 3 bases not matched to a gene. Germline V gene sequence: CDR1 SGHRS, CDR2 YFSETQ.

The chain recombines TRBV10-3 with TRBJ1-2; D is undetermined. From germline, CDR1 is ENHRY and CDR2 SYGVKD. The CDR3 consists of 13 residues. V was pared by 3 bases and J by 7 bases, with 12 bases between. CDR3 coding DNA: TGTGCCATCAGTGATAGCCTCGGGAGTGGCTACACCTTC. Amino acids: CAISDSLGSGYTF.

This clone was counted between two and nine times. This sequence joins TRBV6-5 and TRBJ2-7, with 8 bases aligning to TRBD2. Germline CDR1 MNHEY, CDR2 SVGAGI. V gave up 5 bases and J gave up 3 bases; unmatched junction bases: 6. CDR3 length: 14 residues. In DNA, the CDR3 is TGTGCCAGCAGTAACGGGGGGGGGCTCTACGAGCAGTACTTC. Encoded protein: CASSNGGGLYEQYF.

This rearrangement joins TRBV7-9 to TRBJ1-6; D gene unclear. This CDR3 spans 17 amino acids. Germline CDR1 and CDR2: SEHNR and FQNEAQ (reference sequence). Trimming took off 6 bases at V and 8 bases at J, with 23 bases between the two ends. This chain's CDR3 is CASRHSLGTPRDSPLHF. CDR3 nucleotide sequence: TGTGCCAGCAGACACTCCCTCGGCACCCCGAGGGATTCACCCCTCCACTTT.

The V call is TRBV9, the J call TRBJ1-2, with a weak D call TRBD1 (6 bases). Germline V gene data show CDR1 as SGDLS and CDR2 as YYNGEE. The V end was cut by 0 bases, the J end by 8 bases, with 11 bases between. The CDR3 totals 13 residues. The chain's CDR3 is CASSVDQGRGYTF. The CDR3 nucleotides are TGTGCCAGCAGCGTAGATCAGGGGAGAGGCTACACCTTC.

J is TRBJ2-1 and V is TRBV6-6, with TRBD2 matching 14 bases. The trim removed 2 bases at V and 7 bases at J, leaving 4 bases unmatched. The CDR3 consists of 16 residues. The germline V gene encodes CDR1 MNHNY and CDR2 SVGAGI (reference sequence). Written as DNA, the CDR3 is TGTGCCAGCAGTTACAAGACTAGCGGGAGGGAGAATGAGCAGTTCTTC. Amino acid sequence: CASSYKTSGRENEQFF.

The chain couples TRBV7-8 to TRBJ2-2, with D unclear. V lost 0 bases to trimming and J lost 5 bases, with 10 bases between them. The CDR3 loop spans 15 amino acids. Germline CDR1 reads SGHVS; CDR2 reads FQNEAQ. CDR3 coding DNA: TGTGCCAGCAGCTTAGCACGCGTCGCAACCGGGGAGCTGTTTTTT. Protein product: CASSLARVATGELFF.

This clone has just one count. This chain connects TRBV7-8 to TRBJ2-2; TRBD1 might be the D (6 bases). V lost 3 bases and J 4 bases, leaving 12 bases between the germline ends. Germline V gene lookup returns CDR1 SGHVS and CDR2 FQNEAQ. This CDR3 spans 15 amino acids. The CDR3 region is CASSLRTDSTGELFF. CDR3 sequence (DNA): TGTGCCAGCAGCTTGAGGACGGACAGCACCGGGGAGCTGTTTTTT. Full variable domain (rest looked up from reference TRBV7-8 and TRBJ2-2): GAGVSQSPRYKVAKRGQDVALRCDPISGHVSLFWYQQALGQGPEFLTYFQNEAQLDKSGLPSDRFFAERPEGSVSTLKIQRTQQEDSAVYLCASSLRTDSTGELFFGEGSRLTVL.

The chain uses TRBV28 and TRBJ2-5; no definite D call. CDR3 size: 13 residues. The V end was cut by 3 bases, the J end by 4 bases, with 9 bases between. From germline, CDR1 is MDHEN and CDR2 SYDVKM. CDR3 DNA sequence: TGTGCCAGCAGTTTCCCAGGAACAGAGACCCAGTACTTC. This sequence encodes CASSFPGTETQYF.

The chain has TRBV5-1 and TRBJ2-1; D remains ambiguous. This CDR3 spans 13 amino acids. V was shortened by 1 base and J by 9 bases, with 11 bases between the two germline ends. CDR1 and CDR2 (germline): SGHRS, YFSETQ. The CDR3 DNA sequence: TGCGCCAGCAGCTTGCTTTTAGCCGGTGAGCAGTTCTTC. This gives the protein CASSLLLAGEQFF.

This chain joins TRBV7-9 and TRBJ1-3; perhaps TRBD1 as D (6 bases). The CDR3 length is 15 residues. The V and J ends lost 5 bases and 3 bases respectively, with 14 bases between them. Germline loops: CDR1 SEHNR, CDR2 FQNEAQ (reference sequence). The CDR3 region is CASSLLGADGNTIYF. The CDR3 bases are TGTGCCAGCAGCCTTTTGGGGGCCGATGGAAACACCATATATTTT.

The count of this clone is one. This chain joins TRBV19 and TRBJ2-7, with 10 bases lining up with TRBD2. Germline trimming cut 6 bases from V and 0 bases from J; bases unmatched to any gene: 8. Germline values: CDR1 LNHDA, CDR2 SQIVND (reference sequence). CDR3 length equals 16 residues. The CDR3 DNA follows: TGTGCCAGTAGGCGGCTAGCGGGGGATAGCTCCTACGAGCAGTACTTC. It is translated as CASRRLAGDSSYEQYF. Full variable domain (remainder filled in from reference TRBV19 and TRBJ2-7): DGGITQSPKYLFRKEGQNVTLSCEQNLNHDAMYWYRQDPGQGLRLIYYSQIVNDFQKGDIAEGYSVSREKKESFPLTVTSAQKNPTAFYLCASRRLAGDSSYEQYFGPGTRLTVT.

This chain connects TRBV7-2 to TRBJ2-3, with 9 bases that match TRBD2. The CDR3 is 17 residues long. CDR1 is SGHTA and CDR2 is FQGNSA in the germline V gene. V shed 4 bases and J 1 base; nucleotides not matched to a gene: 9. The chain's CDR3 is CASSSWTSAEGTDTQYF. In DNA form, the CDR3 reads TGTGCCAGCAGCTCTTGGACTAGCGCGGAAGGCACAGATACGCAGTATTTT. The full variable domain, rest sourced from reference TRBV7-2 and TRBJ2-3, is GAGVSQSPSNKVTEKGKDVELRCDPISGHTALYWYRQSLGQGLEFLIYFQGNSAPDKSGLPSDRFSAERTGGSVSTLTIQRTQQEDSAVYLCASSSWTSAEGTDTQYFGPGTRLTVL.

V gene TRBV11-2 combines with J gene TRBJ1-2; D is unclear. Germline CDR1 is SGHAT and CDR2 is FQNNGV. CDR3 length: 13 residues. V was cut by 5 bases and J by 4 bases, with 11 bases left in between. DNA of the CDR3: TGTGCCAGCAGCCGTAACCCACTCTATGGCTACACCTTC. Translating gives CASSRNPLYGYTF.

The V gene is TRBV7-2, the J gene TRBJ1-1; D is unclear. The CDR3 has 13 amino acids. Trimming took 3 bases from V and 0 from J, leaving 5 bases between them. Germline V CDR1 and CDR2: SGHTA, FQGNSA. CDR3 nucleotides: TGTGCCAGCAGCTTCTTTTTGAACACTGAAGCTTTCTTT. Amino acids: CASSFFLNTEAFF.